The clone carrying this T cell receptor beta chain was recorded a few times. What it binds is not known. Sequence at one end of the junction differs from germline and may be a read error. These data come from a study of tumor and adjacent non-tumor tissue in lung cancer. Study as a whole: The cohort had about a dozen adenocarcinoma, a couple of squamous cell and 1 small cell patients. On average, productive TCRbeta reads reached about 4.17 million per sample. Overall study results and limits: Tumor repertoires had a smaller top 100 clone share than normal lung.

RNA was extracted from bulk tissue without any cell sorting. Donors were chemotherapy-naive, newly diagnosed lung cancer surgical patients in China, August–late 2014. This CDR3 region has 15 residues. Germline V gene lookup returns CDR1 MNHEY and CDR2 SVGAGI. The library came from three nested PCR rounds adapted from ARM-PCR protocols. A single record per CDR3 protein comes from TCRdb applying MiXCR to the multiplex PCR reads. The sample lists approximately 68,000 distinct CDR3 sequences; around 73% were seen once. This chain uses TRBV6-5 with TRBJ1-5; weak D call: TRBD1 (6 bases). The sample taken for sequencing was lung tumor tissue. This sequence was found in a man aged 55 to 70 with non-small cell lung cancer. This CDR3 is CASSHTIGGDQPQHF. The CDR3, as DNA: TGTGCCAGCAGCCACACCATAGGGGGGGATCAGCCACAGCATTTT.